The 8 T cell receptor beta chains below all came from one sample that was sequenced in a study of blood T cell repertoires in COVID-19. Generated by immunoSEQ multiplex PCR, the TCRdb table keeps only in-frame clones and is missing some. The table has 150,000 or so clones, roughly 84% seen once. Material for sequencing was peripheral blood. The receptors were sampled from a man between 60 and 70 years old with COVID-19, enrolled during active disease.

With regard to this clone: One junction end disagrees with the germline gene, perhaps due to a read error. This sequence joins TRBV7-2 and TRBJ2-2, with TRBD2 matching 15 bases. CDR3 length: 19 amino acids. CDR1 is SGHTA, CDR2 FQGNSA, per germline. Written as DNA, the CDR3 is TGTGCCAGCAGCTTAGGATGGGGACTAGCGGGGGGCCACACCTGGGAGCTGTTTTTT. This encodes CASSLGWGLAGGHTWELFF.

The chain couples TRBV7-2 to TRBJ1-6; possible D gene TRBD1, 5 bases. V was pared by 5 bases and J by 7 bases, with 12 bases between. Germline-derived CDR1 and CDR2 are SGHTA and FQGNSA. The CDR3 is made up of 14 amino acids. DNA for the CDR3: TGTGCCAGCAGCCTATACAGGTTCAATTCACCCCTCCACTTT. This gives the protein CASSLYRFNSPLHF.

As DNA, the CDR3 is TGTGCCAGCAGCTTAGGACAAACGATGAACACTGAAGCTTTCTTT. It encodes CASSLGQTMNTEAFF. The genes are TRBV7-6 and TRBJ1-1; the D is unclear. The CDR3 is made up of 15 amino acids. In germline, CDR1 is SGHVS, CDR2 FNYEAQ. V lost 1 base and J lost 0, with 9 bases in between.

The chain couples TRBV5-5 to TRBJ2-7, with TRBD1 matching 7 bases. Germline CDR1 SGHKS, CDR2 YYEKEE (reference sequence). This CDR3 has 17 amino acids. V shed 1 base, J shed 3 bases, and the junction held 13 bases outside the gene matches. CDR3 residues: CASSLQWTGQVIYEQYF. The CDR3, as DNA: TGTGCCAGCAGCTTGCAGTGGACAGGCCAAGTAATCTACGAGCAGTACTTC.

The chain is built from TRBV14 and TRBJ1-2; D is uncertain. The V gene's germline CDR1 is SGHDN and CDR2 FVKESK. The CDR3 covers 14 residues. Trimming took off 2 bases at V and 5 bases at J, with 12 bases between the two ends. This CDR3 reads CASSQSAGIYGYTF. CDR3 nucleotides: TGTGCCAGCAGCCAATCGGCCGGGATTTATGGCTACACCTTC.

The rearrangement links TRBV19 to TRBJ1-3; D perhaps matches TRBD1 (6 bases). CDR1 is LNHDA and CDR2 is SQIVND in the germline V gene (reference sequence). The CDR3 length is 15 residues. V shed 6 bases and J shed 1 base, with 13 bases lying between them. The CDR3 here is CASRPTDRSGNTIYF. CDR3 nucleotides: TGTGCCAGTAGACCTACCGACAGGTCTGGAAACACCATATATTTT. Supplemented by reference TRBV19 and TRBJ1-3, the full variable domain reads DGGITQSPKYLFRKEGQNVTLSCEQNLNHDAMYWYRQDPGQGLRLIYYSQIVNDFQKGDIAEGYSVSREKKESFPLTVTSAQKNPTAFYLCASRPTDRSGNTIYFGEGSWLTVV.

V is TRBV19 and J is TRBJ1-3; D remains ambiguous. Germline-derived CDR1 and CDR2 are LNHDA and SQIVND (reference sequence). Between the trimmed V and J ends, which lost 5 bases and 2 bases, there was a span of 13 bases. This CDR3 is 15 amino acids long. CDR3 protein: CASSEFAIAGNTIYF. DNA of the CDR3: TGTGCCAGTAGTGAGTTCGCTATTGCTGGAAACACCATATATTTT.

J is TRBJ2-1 and V is TRBV7-2; 8 nucleotides align to TRBD2. In germline, CDR1 is SGHTA, CDR2 FQGNSA. The CDR3 runs to 15 residues. With 2 bases clipped from V and 6 bases from J, the junction kept 6 bases outside the gene matches. CDR3 bases: TGTGCCAGCAGCTTATCCGGGACTAGTACCAATGAGCAGTTCTTC. Translating it yields CASSLSGTSTNEQFF.